The 13 T cell receptor beta chains below were found in one sample sequenced in a study of blood T cell repertoires in COVID-19. Data came from immunoSEQ multiplex PCR; TCRdb stores just in-frame clones and leaves some out. The table includes some 120,000 clones, around three quarters detected once. Sequenced sample: peripheral blood. These receptor sequences come from a man aged 40-49 years with active or convalescent COVID-19.

This chain links TRBV5-1 with TRBJ2-3, with a tentative D call TRBD1 (6 bases). In germline, CDR1 is SGHRS, CDR2 YFSETQ. V gave up 6 bases and J gave up 2 bases, with 13 bases separating them. The CDR3 consists of 14 residues. Here the CDR3 reads CASTTTGTTDTQYF. The DNA of the CDR3 is TGCGCCAGCACCACGACAGGAACCACAGATACGCAGTATTTT.

This clone was seen only a few times. This chain connects TRBV6-5 to TRBJ2-7; 7 bases match TRBD1. Germline CDR1 MNHEY, CDR2 SVGAGI. V dropped 6 bases and J dropped 0; count of bases not matched to a gene: 2. CDR3 size: 13 residues. The CDR3 protein is CASSGTVSYEQYF. The CDR3 region has the DNA TGTGCCAGCAGCGGGACAGTCTCCTACGAGCAGTACTTC.

As DNA, the CDR3 is TGTGCCAGCAGCCCCCAGGGGCGGGCACTAGGAGAGAAGCAGTTCTTC. Protein: CASSPQGRALGEKQFF. This chain connects TRBV7-9 to TRBJ2-1; D perhaps matches TRBD1 (6 bases). CDR1 and CDR2 from the germline V gene are SEHNR and FQNEAQ (reference sequence). V was cut by 5 bases and J by 11 bases, with 25 bases left in between. The CDR3 covers 16 residues. Supplemented by reference TRBV7-9 and TRBJ2-1, the full variable domain reads DTGVSQNPRHKITKRGQNVTFRCDPISEHNRLYWYRQTLGQGPEFLTYFQNEAQLEKSRLLSDRFSAERPKGSFSTLEIQRTEQGDSAMYLCASSPQGRALGEKQFFGPGTRLTVL.

This chain connects TRBV5-6 to TRBJ2-2; 9 nucleotides agree with TRBD2. Looked up from germline, CDR1 is SGHDT and CDR2 is YYEEEE. V gave up 3 bases and J gave up 0 bases; unmatched junction bases: 3. The CDR3 covers 16 residues. This chain's CDR3 is CASSSASGANTGELFF. CDR3 bases: TGTGCCAGCAGCTCCGCTAGCGGGGCGAACACCGGGGAGCTGTTTTTT.

The chain links TRBV9 to TRBJ1-1, with 8 bases aligning to TRBD1. Unmatched junction bases numbered 8, after V lost 6 bases and J lost 4 bases. This CDR3 spans 14 amino acids. Germline-derived CDR1 and CDR2 are SGDLS and YYNGEE. The CDR3 DNA reads TGTGCCAGCACCCTAGGCGACAGGGGCACTGAAGCTTTCTTT. It translates to CASTLGDRGTEAFF.

DNA for the CDR3: TGTGCCAGCAGCCGCCCGGAGGTCTATGGCTACACCTTC. This codes for CASSRPEVYGYTF. The V and J genes are TRBV7-9 and TRBJ1-2; D call uncertain. Germline V gene lookup returns CDR1 SEHNR and CDR2 FQNEAQ (reference sequence). Trimming stripped 5 bases from V and 4 bases from J, with 11 bases between. The CDR3 has 13 amino acids.

This clone was recorded only once. The V and J genes are TRBV4-2 and TRBJ2-1, with unresolved D. This CDR3 is built from 15 residues. V lost 0 bases, J lost 4 bases, and 10 bases lay in between. From germline, CDR1 is LGHNA and CDR2 YNFKEQ. The CDR3 loop is CASSQDQDNYNEQFF. CDR3 DNA sequence: TGTGCCAGCAGCCAAGATCAAGACAATTACAATGAGCAGTTCTTC.

This clone occurred once. The gene calls are TRBV7-9 and TRBJ2-2, with TRBD2 matching over 7 bases. The CDR3 totals 16 residues. V lost 3 bases, J lost 1 base, and 5 bases stayed unmatched. The V gene's germline CDR1 is SEHNR and CDR2 FQNEAQ (reference sequence). The CDR3: CASSFRGGLNTGELFF. Written as DNA, the CDR3 is TGTGCCAGCAGCTTTCGCGGGGGACTGAACACCGGGGAGCTGTTTTTT.

The V and J genes are TRBV6-5 and TRBJ1-6; the match to TRBD1 covers 7 bases. Germline trimming cut 6 bases from V and 7 bases from J; bases unmatched to any gene: 6. This CDR3 contains 14 residues. CDR1 is MNHEY and CDR2 is SVGAGI in the germline V gene. The CDR3 bases are TGTGCCAGCAGCCCCGGGACAGTCAATTCACCCCTCCACTTT. It specifies CASSPGTVNSPLHF.

The J gene is TRBJ2-5, the V gene TRBV14; D call uncertain. V was shortened by 5 bases and J by 7 bases, with 11 bases between the two germline ends. CDR1 is SGHDN and CDR2 is FVKESK in the germline V gene. This CDR3 has 12 residues. CDR3 residues: CASSSEVWTQYF. In nucleotides, the CDR3 is TGTGCCAGCAGCTCCGAGGTTTGGACCCAGTACTTC.

This rearrangement joins TRBV4-1 to TRBJ2-2; the match to TRBD2 covers 13 bases. CDR1 MGHRA and CDR2 YSYEKL come from the germline V gene. The V segment lost 8 bases and the J segment 7 bases; nucleotides outside the gene matches: 10. The CDR3 is 16 residues long. The DNA for the CDR3 is TGCGCCAGCCTGCCCACTAGCGGGGGGGTGAACGGGGAGCTGTTTTTT. It translates to CASLPTSGGVNGELFF.

CDR3 amino acids: CASRRIRGAAGYTF. For the CDR3, the DNA is TGTGCCAGCAGGAGAATCAGGGGGGCGGCTGGCTACACCTTC. The chain links TRBV6-5 to TRBJ1-2, with 7 nucleotides matching TRBD1. Germline V CDR1 and CDR2: MNHEY, SVGAGI. The CDR3 has 14 residues. The J segment lost 7 bases and the V segment lost 6 bases, leaving 11 bases of the junction unmatched.

The V gene is TRBV7-2, the J gene TRBJ2-5, with 16 bases aligning to TRBD2. After removal of 5 bases from V and 4 bases from J, the junction contained 4 bases not matched to a gene. The germline CDR1 and CDR2 sequences are SGHTA and FQGNSA. The CDR3 loop spans 16 amino acids. In DNA, the CDR3 is TGTGCCAGCAGCCGGGGACTAGCGGGAGGGGGAGAGACCCAGTACTTC. Protein sequence: CASSRGLAGGGETQYF. Full variable domain (missing parts from reference TRBV7-2 and TRBJ2-5): GAGVSQSPSNKVTEKGKDVELRCDPISGHTALYWYRQSLGQGLEFLIYFQGNSAPDKSGLPSDRFSAERTGGSVSTLTIQRTQQEDSAVYLCASSRGLAGGGETQYFGPGTRLLVL.